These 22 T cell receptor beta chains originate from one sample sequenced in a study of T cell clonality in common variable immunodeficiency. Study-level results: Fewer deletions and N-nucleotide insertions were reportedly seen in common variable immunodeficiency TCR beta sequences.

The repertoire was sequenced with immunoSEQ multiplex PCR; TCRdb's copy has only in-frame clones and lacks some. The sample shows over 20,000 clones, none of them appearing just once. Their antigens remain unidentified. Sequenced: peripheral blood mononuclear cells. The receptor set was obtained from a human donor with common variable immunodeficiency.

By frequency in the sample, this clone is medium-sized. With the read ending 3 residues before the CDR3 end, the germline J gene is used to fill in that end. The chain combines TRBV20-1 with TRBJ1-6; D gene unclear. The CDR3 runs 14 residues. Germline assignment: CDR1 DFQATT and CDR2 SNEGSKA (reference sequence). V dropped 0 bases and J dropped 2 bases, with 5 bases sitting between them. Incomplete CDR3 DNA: TGCAGTGCTAGAGATTTAGCCTATAATTCACCC. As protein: CSARDLAYNSP. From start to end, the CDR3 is CSARDLAYNSPLHF.

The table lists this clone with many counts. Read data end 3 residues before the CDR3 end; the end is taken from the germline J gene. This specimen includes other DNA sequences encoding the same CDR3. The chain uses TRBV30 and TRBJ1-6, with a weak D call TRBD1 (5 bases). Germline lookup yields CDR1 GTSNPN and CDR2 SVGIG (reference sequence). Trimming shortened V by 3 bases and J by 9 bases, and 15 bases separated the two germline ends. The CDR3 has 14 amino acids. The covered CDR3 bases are TGTGCCTGGAGCCTGGGGGGGGTAGGTTCACCC. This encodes CAWSLGGVGSP. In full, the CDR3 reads CAWSLGGVGSPLHF.

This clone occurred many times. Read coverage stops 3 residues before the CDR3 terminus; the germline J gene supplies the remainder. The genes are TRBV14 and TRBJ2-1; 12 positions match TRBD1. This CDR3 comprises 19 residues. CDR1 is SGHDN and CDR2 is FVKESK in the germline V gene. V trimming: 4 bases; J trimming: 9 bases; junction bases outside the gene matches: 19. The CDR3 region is CASSPLGTGGAGHRGEQFF. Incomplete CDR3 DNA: TGTGCCAGCAGCCCACTAGGGACAGGGGGCGCGGGCCACAGGGGTGAG.

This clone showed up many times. This chain's CDR3 is CASSLVRQGSSEAFF. The sequenced CDR3 bases are TGTGCCAGCAGCTTAGTACGACAGGGTAGTAGTGAA. The V call is TRBV7-8, the J call TRBJ1-1, with 7 bases identical to TRBD1. The observed sequence ends 3 residues before the CDR3 terminus, with the missing tail filled in from the germline J gene. Germline V gene data show CDR1 as SGHVS and CDR2 as FQNEAQ. The V segment lost 1 base and the J segment 7 bases; nucleotides outside the gene matches: 9. CDR3 length: 15 amino acids. The full variable domain, in which reference TRBV7-8 and TRBJ1-1 provide the parts outside the CDR3, is GAGVSQSPRYKVAKRGQDVALRCDPISGHVSLFWYQQALGQGPEFLTYFQNEAQLDKSGLPSDRFFAERPEGSVSTLKIQRTQQEDSAVYLCASSLVRQGSSEAFFGQGTRLTVV.

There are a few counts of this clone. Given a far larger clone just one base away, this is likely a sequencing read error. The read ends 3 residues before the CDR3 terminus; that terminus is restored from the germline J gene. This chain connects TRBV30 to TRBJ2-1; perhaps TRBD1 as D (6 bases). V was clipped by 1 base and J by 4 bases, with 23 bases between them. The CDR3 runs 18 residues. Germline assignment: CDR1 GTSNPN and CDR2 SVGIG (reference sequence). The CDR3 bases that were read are TGTGCCTGGAGTGCACCGGTACAAGGGGGAATCATTTACAATGAG. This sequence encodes CAWSAPVQGGIIYNE. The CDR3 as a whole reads CAWSAPVQGGIIYNEQFF.

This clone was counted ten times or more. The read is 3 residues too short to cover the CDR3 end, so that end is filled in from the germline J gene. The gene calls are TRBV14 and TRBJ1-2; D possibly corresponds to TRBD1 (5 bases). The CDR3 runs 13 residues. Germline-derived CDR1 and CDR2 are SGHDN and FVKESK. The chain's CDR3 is CASSQTWDSNYTF. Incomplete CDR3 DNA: TGTGCCAGCAGCCAAACTTGGGACTCAAAC.

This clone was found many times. CDR3 protein: CASSEISGGRNEQFF. The sequenced part of the CDR3 DNA is TGTGCCAGCAGTGAAATTAGCGGGGGGCGAAATGAG. The chain uses TRBV2 and TRBJ2-1; 10 bases match TRBD2. The read is 3 residues too short to cover the CDR3 end, so that end is filled in from the germline J gene. The CDR3 has 15 residues. Germline V gene sequence: CDR1 SNHLY, CDR2 FYNNEI. J gave up 7 bases and V 2 bases, and 5 bases lay outside the gene matches.

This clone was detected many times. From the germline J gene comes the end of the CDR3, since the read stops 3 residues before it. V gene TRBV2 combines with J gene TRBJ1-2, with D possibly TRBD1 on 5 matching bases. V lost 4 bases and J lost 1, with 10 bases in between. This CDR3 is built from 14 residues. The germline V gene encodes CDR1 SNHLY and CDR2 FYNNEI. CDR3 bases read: TGTGCCAGCAGTGGGGCAGGGCTTAACTATGGC. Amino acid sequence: CASSGAGLNYG. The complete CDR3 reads CASSGAGLNYGYTF.

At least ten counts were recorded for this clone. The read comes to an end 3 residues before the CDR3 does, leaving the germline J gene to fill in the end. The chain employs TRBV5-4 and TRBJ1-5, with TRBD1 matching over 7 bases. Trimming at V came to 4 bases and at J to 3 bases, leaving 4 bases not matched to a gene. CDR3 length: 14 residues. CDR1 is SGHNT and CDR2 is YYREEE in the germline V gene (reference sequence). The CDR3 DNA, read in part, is TGTGCCAGCAGCCGGACAGGCTCCAATCAGCCC. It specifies CASSRTGSNQP. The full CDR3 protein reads CASSRTGSNQPQHF. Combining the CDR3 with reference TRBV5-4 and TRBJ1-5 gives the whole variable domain ETGVTQSPTHLIKTRGQQVTLRCSSQSGHNTVSWYQQALGQGPQFIFQYYREEENGRGNFPPRFSGLQFPNYSSELNVNALELDDSALYLCASSRTGSNQPQHFGDGTRLSIL.

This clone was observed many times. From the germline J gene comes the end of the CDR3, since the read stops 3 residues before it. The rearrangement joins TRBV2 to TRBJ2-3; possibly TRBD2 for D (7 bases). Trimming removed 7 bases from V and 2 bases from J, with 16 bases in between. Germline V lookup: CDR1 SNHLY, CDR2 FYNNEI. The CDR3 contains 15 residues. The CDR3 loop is CASTLQGGDTDTQYF. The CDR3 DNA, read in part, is TGTGCCAGCACCTTACAGGGAGGGGACACAGATACG.

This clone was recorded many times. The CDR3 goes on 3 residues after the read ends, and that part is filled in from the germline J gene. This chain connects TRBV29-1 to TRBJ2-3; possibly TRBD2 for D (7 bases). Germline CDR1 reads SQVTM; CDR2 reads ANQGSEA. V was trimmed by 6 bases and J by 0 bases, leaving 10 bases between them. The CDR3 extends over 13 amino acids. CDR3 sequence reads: CSVEGGSTDTQYF. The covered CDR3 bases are TGCAGCGTAGAGGGGGGGAGCACAGATACG.

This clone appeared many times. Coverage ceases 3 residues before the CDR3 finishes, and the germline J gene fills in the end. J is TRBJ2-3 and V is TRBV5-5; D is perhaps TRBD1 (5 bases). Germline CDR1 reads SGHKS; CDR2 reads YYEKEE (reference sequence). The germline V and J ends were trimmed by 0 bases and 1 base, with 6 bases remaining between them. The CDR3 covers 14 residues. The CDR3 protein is CASSLGQRTDTQYF. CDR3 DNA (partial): TGTGCCAGCAGCTTGGGACAGCGCACAGATACG.

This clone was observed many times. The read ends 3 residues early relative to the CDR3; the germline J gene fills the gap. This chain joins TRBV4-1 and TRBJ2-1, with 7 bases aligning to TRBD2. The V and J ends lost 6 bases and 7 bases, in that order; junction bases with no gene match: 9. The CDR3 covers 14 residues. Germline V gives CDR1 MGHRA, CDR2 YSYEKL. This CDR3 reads CASRGVLRGNEQFF. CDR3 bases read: TGCGCCAGCAGAGGCGTCCTGCGGGGGAATGAG.

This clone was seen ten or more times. Partial CDR3 DNA: TGTGCCAGCAGCTTTCCAGGTAGCACAGATACG. It is translated as CASSFPGSTDT. The entire CDR3 protein reads CASSFPGSTDTQYF. The V call is TRBV5-6, the J call TRBJ2-3; D not resolved. The read halts 3 residues ahead of the CDR3 end, with the missing end drawn from the germline J gene. CDR1 and CDR2 (germline): SGHDT, YYEEEE. The CDR3 runs to 14 residues. V gave up 2 bases and J gave up 0 bases, with 7 bases separating them.

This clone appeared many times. CDR3 region: CASSETSGTLPYEQYF. CDR3 bases read: TGTGCCAGCAGTGAAACTTCAGGGACACTACCCTACGAG. This chain joins TRBV6-1 and TRBJ2-7; TRBD1 is a possible D gene (6 bases). The CDR3 is cut off 3 residues early in the read; its end comes from the germline J gene. The V end lost 2 bases, the J end lost 2 bases, and 16 bases lay between the germline ends. CDR3 length: 16 amino acids. Germline CDR1 MNHNS, CDR2 SASEGT.

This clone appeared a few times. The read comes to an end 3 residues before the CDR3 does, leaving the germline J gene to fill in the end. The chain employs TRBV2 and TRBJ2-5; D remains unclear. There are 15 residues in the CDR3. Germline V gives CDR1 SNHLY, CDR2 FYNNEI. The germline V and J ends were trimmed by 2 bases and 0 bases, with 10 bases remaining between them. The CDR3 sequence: CASSERRANQETQYF. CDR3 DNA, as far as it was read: TGTGCCAGCAGTGAAAGAAGGGCGAACCAAGAGACC.

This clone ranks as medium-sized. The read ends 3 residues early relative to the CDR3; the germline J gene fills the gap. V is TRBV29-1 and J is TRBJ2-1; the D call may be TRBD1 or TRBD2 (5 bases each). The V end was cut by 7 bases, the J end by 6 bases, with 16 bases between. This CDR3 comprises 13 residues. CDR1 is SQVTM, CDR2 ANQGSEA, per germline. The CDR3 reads CSGGAGRGNEQFF. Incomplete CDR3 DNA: TGCAGCGGAGGGGCAGGGAGAGGCAATGAG.

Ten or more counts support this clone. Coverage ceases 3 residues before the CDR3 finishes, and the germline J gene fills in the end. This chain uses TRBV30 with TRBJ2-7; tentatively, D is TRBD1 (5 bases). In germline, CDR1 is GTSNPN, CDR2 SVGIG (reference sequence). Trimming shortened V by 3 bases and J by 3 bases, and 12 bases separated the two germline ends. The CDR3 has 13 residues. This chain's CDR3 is CAWSQDIVYEQYF. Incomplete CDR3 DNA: TGTGCCTGGAGCCAGGACATCGTCTACGAG.

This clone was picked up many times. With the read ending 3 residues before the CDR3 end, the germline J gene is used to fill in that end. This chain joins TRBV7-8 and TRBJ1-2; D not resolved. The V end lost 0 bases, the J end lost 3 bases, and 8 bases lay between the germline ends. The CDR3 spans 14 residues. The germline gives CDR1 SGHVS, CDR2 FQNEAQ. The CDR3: CASSLARSYYGYTF. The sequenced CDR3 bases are TGTGCCAGCAGCTTAGCCAGGTCCTACTATGGC. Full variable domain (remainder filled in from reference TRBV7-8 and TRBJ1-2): GAGVSQSPRYKVAKRGQDVALRCDPISGHVSLFWYQQALGQGPEFLTYFQNEAQLDKSGLPSDRFFAERPEGSVSTLKIQRTQQEDSAVYLCASSLARSYYGYTFGSGTRLTVV.

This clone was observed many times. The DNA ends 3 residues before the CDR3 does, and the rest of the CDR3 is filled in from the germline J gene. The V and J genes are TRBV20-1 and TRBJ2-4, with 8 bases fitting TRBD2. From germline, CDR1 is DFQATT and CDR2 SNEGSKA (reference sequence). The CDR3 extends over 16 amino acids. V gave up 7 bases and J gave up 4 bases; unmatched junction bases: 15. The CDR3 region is CSGAGGLGVSKNIQYF. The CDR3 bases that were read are TGCAGTGGCGCCGGGGGACTAGGGGTATCAAAAAACATT.

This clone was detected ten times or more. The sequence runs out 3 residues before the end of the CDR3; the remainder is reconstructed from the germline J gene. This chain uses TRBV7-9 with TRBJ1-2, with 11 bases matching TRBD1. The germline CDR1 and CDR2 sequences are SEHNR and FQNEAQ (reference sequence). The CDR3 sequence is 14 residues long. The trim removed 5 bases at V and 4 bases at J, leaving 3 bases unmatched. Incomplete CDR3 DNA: TGTGCCAGCAGCAGGGACAGGGGGACCTATGGC. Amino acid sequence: CASSRDRGTYG. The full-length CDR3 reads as CASSRDRGTYGYTF.

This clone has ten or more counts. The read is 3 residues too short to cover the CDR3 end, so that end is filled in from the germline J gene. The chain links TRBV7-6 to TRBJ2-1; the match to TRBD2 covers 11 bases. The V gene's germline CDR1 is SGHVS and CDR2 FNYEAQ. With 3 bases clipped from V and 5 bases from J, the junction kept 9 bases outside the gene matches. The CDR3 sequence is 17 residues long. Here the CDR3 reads CASSLETSGVLDNEQFF. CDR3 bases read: TGTGCCAGCAGCTTGGAGACTAGCGGGGTCCTTGACAATGAG.